These 9 T cell receptor beta chains were all obtained from the same sample, sequenced in a study of cytomegalovirus exposure and HLA in healthy donors. PCR involved 60 Vbeta and 13 Jbeta primers. The assay was immunoSEQ multiplex PCR, and TCRdb's table has in-frame clones only and misses some. Among about 130,000 clones listed, under 90% were seen once. Material: PBMCs. The receptors were gathered from a man younger than 30 in good health and CMV-seronegative.

The genes are TRBV5-6 and TRBJ1-1, with unresolved D. Per germline, CDR1 SGHDT and CDR2 YYEEEE. V dropped 4 bases and J dropped 0 bases, with 7 bases sitting between them. This CDR3 spans 13 amino acids. The chain's CDR3 is CASSRPVNTEAFF. The CDR3 nucleotides are TGTGCCAGCAGCCGCCCAGTGAACACTGAAGCTTTCTTT.

The J gene is TRBJ2-2, the V gene TRBV2, with unresolved D. The V gene lost 6 bases and the J gene lost 6 bases, with 14 bases spanning the gap. This CDR3 region has 14 residues. Germline-derived CDR1 and CDR2 are SNHLY and FYNNEI. The CDR3 nucleotides read TGTGCCAGCAGAGTAAAAAATCGGGCCGGGGAGCTGTTTTTT. Translation gives CASRVKNRAGELFF. Looking up the rest from reference TRBV2 and TRBJ2-2 gives the full variable domain: EPEVTQTPSHQVTQMGQEVILRCVPISNHLYFYWYRQILGQKVEFLVSFYNNEISEKSEIFDDQFSVERPDGSNFTLKIRSTKLEDSAMYFCASRVKNRAGELFFGEGSRLTVL.

The chain combines TRBV30 with TRBJ1-1, with a weak D call TRBD1 (5 bases). From germline, CDR1 is GTSNPN and CDR2 SVGIG (reference sequence). Trimming took 6 bases from V and 6 from J, leaving 14 bases between them. The CDR3 spans 12 residues. CDR3 region: CACGRGFSEAFF. DNA of the CDR3: TGTGCCTGCGGACGGGGGTTCTCTGAAGCTTTCTTT.

The chain combines TRBV2 with TRBJ2-5, with 7 bases fitting TRBD2. V gave up 4 bases and J gave up 2 bases; unmatched junction bases: 10. Germline-derived CDR1 and CDR2 are SNHLY and FYNNEI. The CDR3 covers 16 residues. CDR3 in DNA: TGTGCCAGCAGTGCCCTAGCGGTACTGGGGCAAGAGACCCAGTACTTC. Its protein is CASSALAVLGQETQYF.

The chain combines TRBV5-6 with TRBJ2-7; D may be TRBD2 (7 bases). Germline V gene sequence: CDR1 SGHDT, CDR2 YYEEEE. V shed 6 bases and J shed 6 bases, with 13 bases lying between them. The length of the CDR3 is 12 residues. CDR3 sequence (DNA): TGTGCCAGCACCGAGGGGGGGCGCGAGCAGTACTTC. Translation: CASTEGGREQYF.

V usage is TRBV11-2 and J usage is TRBJ2-5; D may be TRBD1 (6 bases). This CDR3 has 17 amino acids. The V end was cut by 2 bases, the J end by 5 bases, with 21 bases between. Germline assignment: CDR1 SGHAT and CDR2 FQNNGV. DNA for the CDR3: TGTGCCAGCAGCTTATATGGGCCACAGGGATCCCTGGAGACCCAGTACTTC. It yields the protein CASSLYGPQGSLETQYF.

The chain employs TRBV4-1 and TRBJ1-5; 9 nucleotides line up with TRBD1. The CDR3 consists of 18 residues. The germline CDR1 and CDR2 sequences are MGHRA and YSYEKL. The J segment lost 0 bases and the V segment lost 4 bases, leaving 10 bases of the junction unmatched. The CDR3 spells CASSPQGTGPYSNQPQHF. The CDR3 DNA sequence: TGCGCCAGCAGCCCGCAGGGGACAGGGCCTTATAGCAATCAGCCCCAGCATTTT.

A single count supports this clone. This chain uses TRBV14 with TRBJ1-1, with 9 bases that match TRBD1. CDR1 and CDR2 from the germline V gene are SGHDN and FVKESK. Germline trimming cut 4 bases from V and 3 bases from J; bases unmatched to any gene: 9. The CDR3 runs 16 residues. As DNA, the CDR3 is TGTGCCAGCAGCCTGGGACAGGGAGCTTTTTACACTGAAGCTTTCTTT. Amino acids: CASSLGQGAFYTEAFF.

The chain joins TRBV19 to TRBJ2-1; 9 bases are a match to TRBD2. After removal of 3 bases from V and 4 bases from J, the junction contained 4 bases not matched to a gene. This CDR3 has 15 residues. Germline CDR1 reads LNHDA; CDR2 reads SQIVND (reference sequence). The CDR3 DNA follows: TGTGCCAGTAGTATGTCTAGCGGGGTATACAATGAGCAGTTCTTC. It yields the protein CASSMSSGVYNEQFF. The full variable domain, rest sourced from reference TRBV19 and TRBJ2-1, is DGGITQSPKYLFRKEGQNVTLSCEQNLNHDAMYWYRQDPGQGLRLIYYSQIVNDFQKGDIAEGYSVSREKKESFPLTVTSAQKNPTAFYLCASSMSSGVYNEQFFGPGTRLTVL.